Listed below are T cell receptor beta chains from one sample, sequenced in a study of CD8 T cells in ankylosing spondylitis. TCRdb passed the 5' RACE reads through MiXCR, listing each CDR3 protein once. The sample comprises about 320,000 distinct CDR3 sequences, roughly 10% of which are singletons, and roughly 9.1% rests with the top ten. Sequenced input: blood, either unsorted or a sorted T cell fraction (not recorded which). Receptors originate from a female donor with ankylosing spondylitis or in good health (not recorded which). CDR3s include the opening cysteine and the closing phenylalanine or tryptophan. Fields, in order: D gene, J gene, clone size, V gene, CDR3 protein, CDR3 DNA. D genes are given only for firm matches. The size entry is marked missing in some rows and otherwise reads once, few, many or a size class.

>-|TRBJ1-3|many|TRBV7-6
CASMPFSSGNTIYF
TGTGCCAGCATGCCATTCAGCTCTGGAAACACCATATATTTT
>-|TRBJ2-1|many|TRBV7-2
CASSQGYSFDEQFF
TGTGCCAGCTCCCAGGGGTATAGTTTCGATGAGCAGTTCTTC
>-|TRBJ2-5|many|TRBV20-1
CSAQETGRQETQYF
TGCAGTGCACAGGAGACAGGGAGGCAAGAGACCCAGTACTTC
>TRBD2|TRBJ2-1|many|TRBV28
CARRAGGTYNEQFF
TGTGCCAGGAGAGCGGGAGGAACCTACAATGAGCAGTTCTTC
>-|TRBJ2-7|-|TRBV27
CASSSSGVRHEQYF
TGTGCCAGCAGTTCCTCGGGAGTGCGCCACGAGCAGTACTTC
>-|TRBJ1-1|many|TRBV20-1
CSANSVGTLEAFF
TGCAGTGCTAATTCCGTCGGGACCCTTGAAGCTTTCTTT
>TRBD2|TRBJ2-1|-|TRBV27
CARGASGSWNEQFF
TGTGCCAGGGGGGCTAGCGGGAGTTGGAATGAGCAGTTCTTC
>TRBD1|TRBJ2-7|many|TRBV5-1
CASSSGQGAYEQYF
TGTGCCAGCAGTTCGGGACAGGGAGCCTACGAGCAGTACTTC
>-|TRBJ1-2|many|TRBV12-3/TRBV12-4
CASLRGDGHYGYTF
TGTGCCAGCTTGCGGGGCGACGGACACTATGGCTACACCTTC
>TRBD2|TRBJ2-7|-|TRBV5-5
CASSFLFLKRGTPYEQYF
TGTGCCAGCAGCTTTCTTTTTCTCAAGCGGGGGACCCCCTACGAGCAGTACTTC
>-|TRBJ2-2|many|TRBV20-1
CSADWGNTGELFF
TGCAGTGCGGATTGGGGAAACACCGGGGAGCTGTTTTTT
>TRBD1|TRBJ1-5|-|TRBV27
CASSKQGWNQPQHF
TGTGCCAGCAGTAAACAGGGGTGGAATCAGCCCCAGCATTTT
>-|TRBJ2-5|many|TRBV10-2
CASAGGKTQYF
TGCGCCAGCGCAGGAGGAAAGACCCAGTACTTC
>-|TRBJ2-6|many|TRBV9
CASSVGGEEGVANVLTF
TGTGCCAGCAGCGTAGGAGGGGAGGAAGGTGTGGCCAACGTCCTGACTTTC
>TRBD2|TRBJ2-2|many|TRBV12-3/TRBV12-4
CASRIGGTGELFF
TGTGCCAGCAGGATCGGGGGGACCGGGGAGCTGTTTTTT
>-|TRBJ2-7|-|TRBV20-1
CSARDTVSEGGYEQYF
TGCAGTGCTAGAGATACGGTCTCCGAGGGGGGTTACGAGCAGTACTTC
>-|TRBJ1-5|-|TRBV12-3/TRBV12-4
CASSFDLGIQPQHF
TGTGCCAGCAGTTTCGACCTGGGGATACAGCCCCAGCATTTT
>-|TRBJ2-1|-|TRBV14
CASSHFPAPHYNEQFF
TGTGCCAGCAGCCACTTTCCGGCCCCGCATTACAATGAGCAGTTCTTC
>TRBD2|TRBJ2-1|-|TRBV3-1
CASSQGIGGGASYNEQFF
TGTGCCAGCAGCCAAGGGATCGGCGGGGGGGCCTCCTACAATGAGCAGTTCTTC
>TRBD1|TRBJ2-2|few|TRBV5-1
CASRRQGAAGELFF
TGCGCCAGCAGGCGACAGGGGGCGGCCGGGGAGCTGTTTTTT
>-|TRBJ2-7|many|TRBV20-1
CSASRDSTYEQYF
TGCAGTGCTAGTCGAGACAGCACCTACGAGCAGTACTTC
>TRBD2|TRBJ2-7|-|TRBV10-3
CAISEQVAGTGGASYEQYF
TGTGCCATCAGTGAGCAGGTAGCGGGAACAGGTGGGGCCTCCTACGAGCAGTACTTC
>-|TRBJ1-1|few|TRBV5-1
CASSDKNHAPEAFF
TGCGCCAGCAGCGACAAAAACCATGCCCCTGAAGCTTTCTTT
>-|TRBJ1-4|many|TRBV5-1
CASSLEWGINEKLFF
TGCGCCAGCAGCCTGGAATGGGGAATTAATGAAAAACTGTTTTTT
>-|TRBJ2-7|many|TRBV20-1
CSARDGPTFEQYF
TGCAGTGCTAGAGATGGTCCGACCTTCGAGCAGTACTTC
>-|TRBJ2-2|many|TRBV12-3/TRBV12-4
CASSLGTPLAGELFF
TGTGCCAGCAGTTTAGGGACACCTTTGGCCGGGGAGCTGTTTTTT
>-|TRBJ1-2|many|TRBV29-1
CSVPRAVGGYTF
TGCAGCGTTCCCCGAGCTGTCGGAGGCTACACCTTC
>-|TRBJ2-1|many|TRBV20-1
CSAPEGLAGFYNEQFF
TGCAGTGCTCCCGAGGGGCTGGCGGGGTTTTACAATGAGCAGTTCTTC
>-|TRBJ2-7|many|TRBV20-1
CSASFTGWRGSSYEQYF
TGCAGTGCTAGTTTTACCGGGTGGAGGGGCAGCTCCTACGAGCAGTACTTC
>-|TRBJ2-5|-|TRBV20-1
CSALRTGSGETQYF
TGCAGTGCTTTGAGAACGGGAAGTGGAGAGACCCAGTACTTC
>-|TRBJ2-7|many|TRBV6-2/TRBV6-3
CASSSGPGRSSYEQYF
TGTGCCAGCAGTTCTGGACCCGGCAGGAGCTCCTACGAGCAGTACTTC
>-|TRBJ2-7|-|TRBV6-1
CASSEAQGAVYEQYF
TGTGCCAGCAGTGAAGCGCAAGGGGCTGTCTACGAGCAGTACTTC
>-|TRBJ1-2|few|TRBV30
CACVAGSGYGYTF
TGTGCCTGTGTGGCGGGGTCGGGGTATGGCTACACCTTC